The 32 T cell receptor beta chains given below trace back to one sample, sequenced in a study of radiotherapy plus CTLA-4 blockade in lung cancer. Profiled with immunoSEQ multiplex PCR; TCRdb holds only in-frame clones, not every one. The table has about 41,000 clones, around 76% seen once. The sequencing here drew on peripheral blood, taken from a patient treated with radiotherapy plus ipilimumab. These receptors were obtained from a human donor with non-small cell lung cancer who had stable disease on radiotherapy plus ipilimumab.

The chain couples TRBV18 to TRBJ1-5; 10 bases are shared with TRBD1. V gave up 1 base and J gave up 6 bases; unmatched junction bases: 9. CDR1 is KGHSH, CDR2 LQKENI, per germline. There are 17 residues in the CDR3. The CDR3 nucleotides are TGTGCCAGCTCACCACAAGAAGGGACAGGGGTCAGTCAGCCCCAGCATTTT. Protein product: CASSPQEGTGVSQPQHF.

This clone occurred once. This chain joins TRBV5-6 and TRBJ2-7; D might be TRBD1 (6 bases). Germline CDR1 SGHDT, CDR2 YYEEEE. The CDR3 loop spans 14 amino acids. Deletions cut 4 bases from V and 2 bases from J, with 13 bases between. CDR3 in amino acids: CASSTPQGTYEQYF. The CDR3 DNA reads TGTGCCAGCAGCACGCCACAGGGAACCTACGAGCAGTACTTC.

The V call is TRBV6-5, the J call TRBJ1-4; 7 bases align to TRBD1. The CDR3 totals 14 residues. From germline, CDR1 is MNHEY and CDR2 SVGAGI. The J segment lost 8 bases and the V segment lost 7 bases, leaving 10 bases of the junction unmatched. CDR3 loop: CASKNDRVVEKLFF. Written as DNA, the CDR3 is TGTGCCAGCAAGAACGACAGGGTGGTGGAAAAACTGTTTTTT.

The chain is built from TRBV19 and TRBJ1-1; 7 nucleotides line up with TRBD1. This CDR3 spans 14 amino acids. The V gene's germline CDR1 is LNHDA and CDR2 SQIVND (reference sequence). With V trimmed by 5 bases and J by 6 bases, 9 bases remained unmatched. In DNA, the CDR3 is TGTGCCAGTAGTGGACAGGCTGGGGTGTCTGAAGCTTTCTTT. It codes for CASSGQAGVSEAFF.

This clone was counted between two and nine times. The V call is TRBV27, the J call TRBJ1-2, with D possibly TRBD1 on 5 matching bases. Trimming pared 2 bases from V and 8 bases from J, leaving 18 bases between. Per the germline V gene, CDR1 is MNHEY and CDR2 is SMNVEV (reference sequence). The CDR3 runs to 15 residues. CDR3 sequence (DNA): TGTGCCAGCAGTTTAACCCCGCAGGGAGGTATAGGCTACACCTTC. It translates to CASSLTPQGGIGYTF.

The chain's CDR3 is CASSPGGGNYGYTF. CDR3 in DNA: TGTGCCAGCTCACCCGGGGGGGGAAACTATGGCTACACCTTC. V gene TRBV18 combines with J gene TRBJ1-2, with TRBD1 as a possible D gene (5 bases). Germline V lookup: CDR1 KGHSH, CDR2 LQKENI. The CDR3 has 14 amino acids. V lost 3 bases and J 2 bases, leaving 10 bases between the germline ends.

V is TRBV19 and J is TRBJ1-2; TRBD1 matches 8 bases. V lost 3 bases to trimming and J lost 7 bases; unmatched junction nucleotides: 7. The germline V gene encodes CDR1 LNHDA and CDR2 SQIVND (reference sequence). This CDR3 has 14 amino acids. CDR3 nucleotides: TGTGCCAGTAGTATTGTGACAGGGGTTTTTGGCTACACCTTC. Residues: CASSIVTGVFGYTF.

This chain connects TRBV2 to TRBJ1-5, with D tentatively TRBD1 (6 bases). This CDR3 spans 16 amino acids. Germline V lookup: CDR1 SNHLY, CDR2 FYNNEI. The ends were cut back, 2 bases at V and 2 bases at J, with 13 bases in the middle. CDR3 region: CASSERGRGGNQPQHF. CDR3 DNA: TGTGCCAGCAGTGAAAGGGGCAGGGGTGGCAATCAGCCCCAGCATTTT.

This clone appeared once. The chain is built from TRBV6-1 and TRBJ2-5, with D perhaps matching TRBD1 or TRBD2 (5 bases each). The CDR3 extends over 13 amino acids. Germline values: CDR1 MNHNS, CDR2 SASEGT. The ends were cut back, 10 bases at V and 2 bases at J, with 14 bases in the middle. In nucleotides, the CDR3 is TGTGCCACAGACCGGGACCTTCAAGAGACCCAGTACTTC. Its translation: CATDRDLQETQYF.

The chain employs TRBV6-1 and TRBJ2-1; possibly TRBD1 for D (6 bases). Trimming removed 4 bases from V and 5 bases from J, with 9 bases in between. Germline assignment: CDR1 MNHNS and CDR2 SASEGT. CDR3 length: 13 amino acids. DNA of the CDR3: TGTGCCAGCAGTGTGAACAGGGACAATGAGCAGTTCTTC. It is translated as CASSVNRDNEQFF.

V usage is TRBV7-9 and J usage is TRBJ2-7, with 10 nucleotides matching TRBD1. Germline-derived CDR1 and CDR2 are SEHNR and FQNEAQ (reference sequence). The CDR3 sequence is 14 residues long. With 2 bases clipped from V and 5 bases from J, the junction kept 3 bases outside the gene matches. DNA of the CDR3: TGTGCCAGCAGCTTATGGGACAGGGGAAACGAGCAGTACTTC. It codes for CASSLWDRGNEQYF. Full variable domain (outside the CDR3, taken from reference TRBV7-9 and TRBJ2-7): DTGVSQNPRHKITKRGQNVTFRCDPISEHNRLYWYRQTLGQGPEFLTYFQNEAQLEKSRLLSDRFSAERPKGSFSTLEIQRTEQGDSAMYLCASSLWDRGNEQYFGPGTRLTVT.

This clone was counted only a few times. The chain is built from TRBV7-2 and TRBJ1-4, with D possibly matching TRBD1 (5 bases). The germline V gene encodes CDR1 SGHTA and CDR2 FQGNSA. This CDR3 region has 14 residues. Trimming cost V 5 bases and J 7 bases, with 14 bases left between them. This CDR3 is CASSQVHGAEKLFF. The CDR3 DNA sequence: TGTGCCAGCAGCCAAGTCCATGGGGCTGAAAAACTGTTTTTT.

The chain recombines TRBV7-7 with TRBJ2-1; possibly TRBD2 for D (6 bases). The CDR3 has 13 residues. Trimming stripped 1 base from V and 6 bases from J, with 7 bases between. Germline assignment: CDR1 SSHAT and CDR2 FNYEAQ (reference sequence). The CDR3 spells CASSLVGGNEQFF. The CDR3 region has the DNA TGTGCCAGCAGCTTAGTGGGGGGCAATGAGCAGTTCTTC.

This clone was observed a handful of times. This rearrangement joins TRBV6-5 to TRBJ2-2; no clear D. The germline V gene encodes CDR1 MNHEY and CDR2 SVGAGI. Trimming stripped 5 bases from V and 6 bases from J, with 7 bases between. This CDR3 region has 12 residues. The CDR3 spells CASSRAPGELFF. The CDR3 DNA follows: TGTGCCAGCAGTAGGGCGCCCGGGGAGCTGTTTTTT.

The V and J genes are TRBV6-1 and TRBJ2-7; weak D call: TRBD1 (6 bases). This CDR3 has 10 residues. The germline gives CDR1 MNHNS, CDR2 SASEGT. The CDR3 here is CASRGAELKV. The CDR3 nucleotides are TGTGCCAGCAGGGGGGCAGAGCTCAAGGTC.

The chain uses TRBV2 and TRBJ2-1, with 11 nucleotides matching TRBD1. Germline trimming cut 7 bases from V and 2 bases from J; bases unmatched to any gene: 4. Germline assignment: CDR1 SNHLY and CDR2 FYNNEI. This CDR3 spans 15 amino acids. Here the CDR3 reads CASKRGQGAYNEQFF. CDR3 nucleotides: TGTGCCAGCAAGCGGGGACAGGGGGCCTACAATGAGCAGTTCTTC.

The genes are TRBV10-3 and TRBJ2-3; a weak D match, TRBD1 (6 bases). This CDR3 has 14 residues. Germline loops: CDR1 ENHRY, CDR2 SYGVKD. The germline V and J ends were trimmed by 11 bases and 1 base, with 16 bases remaining between them. CDR3 sequence reads: CAFGSGEGTDTQYF. CDR3 DNA: TGTGCCTTCGGCTCAGGGGAAGGCACAGATACGCAGTATTTT.

The genes are TRBV5-6 and TRBJ1-5; possible D gene TRBD1, 5 bases. Germline CDR1 is SGHDT and CDR2 is YYEEEE. V was trimmed by 0 bases and J by 0 bases, leaving 16 bases between them. The CDR3 extends over 18 amino acids. The CDR3 sequence is CASSLGPTVPYSNQPQHF. The CDR3 coding sequence is TGTGCCAGCAGCTTGGGCCCGACAGTCCCTTATAGCAATCAGCCCCAGCATTTT.

CDR3 residues: CASSMISGARTHQETQYF. CDR3 DNA sequence: TGTGCCAGTAGTATGATTAGCGGGGCGCGCACCCATCAAGAGACCCAGTACTTC. The chain is built from TRBV19 and TRBJ2-5; 8 bases map to TRBD2. This CDR3 spans 18 amino acids. After removal of 3 bases from V and 2 bases from J, the junction contained 14 bases not matched to a gene. Germline V gives CDR1 LNHDA, CDR2 SQIVND (reference sequence).

The chain recombines TRBV5-1 with TRBJ1-3; D might be TRBD1 (6 bases). CDR3 length equals 15 residues. The germline gives CDR1 SGHRS, CDR2 YFSETQ. The V end was cut by 2 bases, the J end by 0 bases, with 9 bases between. CDR3 residues: CASSFTGLSGNTIYF. CDR3 nucleotides: TGCGCCAGCAGCTTCACAGGGCTCTCTGGAAACACCATATATTTT. Together with reference TRBV5-1 and TRBJ1-3, the CDR3 gives the full variable domain: KAGVTQTPRYLIKTRGQQVTLSCSPISGHRSVSWYQQTPGQGLQFLFEYFSETQRNKGNFPGRFSGRQFSNSRSEMNVSTLELGDSALYLCASSFTGLSGNTIYFGEGSWLTVV.

The chain employs TRBV7-6 and TRBJ2-3; 10 bases are shared with TRBD2. From germline, CDR1 is SGHVS and CDR2 FNYEAQ. The CDR3 consists of 20 residues. V lost 2 bases to trimming and J lost 1 base; unmatched junction nucleotides: 15. The CDR3 protein is CASSLSHGTSAGHGTDTQYF. DNA of the CDR3: TGTGCCAGCAGCTTATCCCACGGGACTAGCGCAGGCCACGGCACAGATACGCAGTATTTT.

The gene calls are TRBV5-1 and TRBJ2-2; no reliable D call. Deletions cut 5 bases from V and 0 bases from J, with 14 bases between. Germline CDR1 and CDR2: SGHRS and YFSETQ. The CDR3 is 16 amino acids. The CDR3 DNA is TGCGCCAGCAGAGAGACGGAACTCGCGAACACCGGGGAGCTGTTTTTT. This codes for CASRETELANTGELFF.

The chain couples TRBV5-4 to TRBJ1-2, with D possibly matching TRBD1 (5 bases). Germline CDR1 is SGHNT and CDR2 is YYREEE (reference sequence). The CDR3 is 17 amino acids. Trimming cost V 5 bases and J 1 base, with 21 bases left between them. Here the CDR3 reads CASSLIPQGGSNYGYTF. CDR3 in DNA: TGTGCCAGCAGTTTGATCCCCCAGGGAGGGAGTAACTATGGCTACACCTTC.

V usage is TRBV9 and J usage is TRBJ1-1; the D is unclear. Trimming stripped 4 bases from V and 6 bases from J, with 7 bases between. CDR3 length: 11 residues. The germline CDR1 and CDR2 sequences are SGDLS and YYNGEE. CDR3: CASSPGAEAFF. CDR3 bases: TGTGCCAGCAGCCCCGGGGCTGAAGCTTTCTTT.

On this clone: This specimen includes other DNA sequences encoding the same CDR3. This chain joins TRBV19 and TRBJ1-5; a possible D gene is TRBD1 (6 bases). V gave up 4 bases and J gave up 2 bases, with 9 bases separating them. The length of the CDR3 is 14 residues. Germline CDR1 is LNHDA and CDR2 is SQIVND (reference sequence). Written as DNA, the CDR3 is TGTGCCAGTAGTAGAAACAGGGGCAATCAGCCCCAGCATTTT. Protein product: CASSRNRGNQPQHF. Using reference TRBV19 and TRBJ1-5 for the parts outside the CDR3, the full variable domain is DGGITQSPKYLFRKEGQNVTLSCEQNLNHDAMYWYRQDPGQGLRLIYYSQIVNDFQKGDIAEGYSVSREKKESFPLTVTSAQKNPTAFYLCASSRNRGNQPQHFGDGTRLSIL.

This clone showed up just a few times. The chain uses TRBV7-9 and TRBJ2-7, with TRBD1 matching over 7 bases. The length of the CDR3 is 14 residues. The germline CDR1 and CDR2 sequences are SEHNR and FQNEAQ (reference sequence). The V segment lost 4 bases and the J segment 0 bases; nucleotides outside the gene matches: 3. The CDR3, as DNA: TGTGCCAGCAGCTCCCGGGACAGCTCCTACGAGCAGTACGTC. Its protein product is CASSSRDSSYEQYV.

The gene calls are TRBV7-9 and TRBJ1-2, with 10 bases that match TRBD1. CDR3 length equals 15 residues. Germline lookup yields CDR1 SEHNR and CDR2 FQNEAQ (reference sequence). With V trimmed by 5 bases and J by 5 bases, 8 bases remained unmatched. CDR3 amino acids: CASSAGQGIRYGYTF. CDR3 nucleotide sequence: TGTGCCAGCAGCGCGGGACAGGGGATTCGGTATGGCTACACCTTC.

The V gene is TRBV15, the J gene TRBJ1-4; D call uncertain. Germline V gene sequence: CDR1 LNHNV, CDR2 YYDKDF (reference sequence). Trimming stripped 1 base from V and 6 bases from J, with 3 bases between. This CDR3 is 12 amino acids long. The chain's CDR3 is CATSRGDEKLFF. Here the CDR3 DNA reads TGTGCCACCAGCAGAGGGGATGAAAAACTGTTTTTT. Filled out from reference TRBV15 and TRBJ1-4, the complete variable domain reads DAMVIQNPRYQVTQFGKPVTLSCSQTLNHNVMYWYQQKSSQAPKLLFHYYDKDFNNEADTPDNFQSRRPNTSFCFLDIRSPGLGDTAMYLCATSRGDEKLFFGSGTQLSVL.

V gene TRBV6-5 combines with J gene TRBJ2-1; possibly TRBD1 for D (5 bases). Trimming removed 7 bases at V and 4 bases at J, with 14 bases between. Germline loops: CDR1 MNHEY, CDR2 SVGAGI. The length of the CDR3 is 14 residues. DNA of the CDR3: TGTGCCAGCACTTCTGTCGACAGTTACAATGAGCAGTTCTTC. Translation gives CASTSVDSYNEQFF.

The chain uses TRBV28 and TRBJ1-5, with 8 bases aligning to TRBD1. CDR1 MDHEN and CDR2 SYDVKM come from the germline V gene. V lost 7 bases and J lost 5; bases outside the gene matches: 10. The CDR3 is 15 amino acids. The CDR3 DNA reads as TGTGCCAGCATCGCCAGGGGGCGCCTATATCAGCCCCAGCATTTT. Its translation is CASIARGRLYQPQHF.

This clone has just a few counts. The chain employs TRBV6-6 and TRBJ1-3; D unclear. CDR3 length equals 14 residues. V shed 3 bases and J shed 3 bases, with 9 bases lying between them. CDR1 and CDR2 from the germline V gene are MNHNY and SVGAGI (reference sequence). The CDR3 region has the DNA TGTGCCAGCAGTTATATGACAAATGGAAACACCATATATTTT. Its translation is CASSYMTNGNTIYF.

The chain combines TRBV14 with TRBJ2-3; D remains ambiguous. The CDR3 totals 13 residues. CDR1 and CDR2 from the germline V gene are SGHDN and FVKESK. V lost 0 bases, J lost 5 bases, and 6 bases lay in between. DNA for the CDR3: TGTGCCAGCAGCCAAGATTTGGGAGATACGCAGTATTTT. Residues: CASSQDLGDTQYF.